Each of the 26 T cell receptor beta chains below was sequenced from the same sample in a study of blood T cell repertoires in COVID-19. TCRdb's table, derived via immunoSEQ multiplex PCR, lists solely in-frame clones and lacks some. Of 8,000 to 9,500 clones listed, 75% to 90% are singletons. The sample consisted of peripheral blood. All receptors derive from a human donor with active COVID-19. The donor label of this sample is uncertain.

By sample share, this clone is medium-sized (0.01 to 0.1%). This chain uses TRBV2 with TRBJ2-7; the D gene is possibly TRBD1 (5 bases). Germline V gene lookup returns CDR1 SNHLY and CDR2 FYNNEI. V was shortened by 4 bases and J by 3 bases, with 7 bases between the two germline ends. This CDR3 is 12 amino acids long. As DNA, the CDR3 is TGTGCCAGCAGTGCAGACAGCTACGAGCAGTACTTC. This codes for CASSADSYEQYF.

The chain combines TRBV25-1 with TRBJ1-5, with D uncertain. Germline loops: CDR1 MGHDK, CDR2 SYGVNS. Trimming took 1 base from V and 4 from J, leaving 8 bases between them. The CDR3 extends over 14 amino acids. This chain's CDR3 is CASSEWSENQPQHF. Here the CDR3 DNA reads TGTGCCAGCAGTGAATGGTCGGAGAATCAGCCCCAGCATTTT.

The chain recombines TRBV5-6 with TRBJ2-7; D is uncertain. Trimming removed 1 base at V and 4 bases at J, with 6 bases between. CDR3 length: 12 amino acids. CDR1 is SGHDT, CDR2 YYEEEE, per germline. CDR3 DNA: TGTGCCAGCAGCTTGTCAGATTACGAGCAGTACTTC. Its translation: CASSLSDYEQYF.

V is TRBV6-2 or TRBV6-3 and J is TRBJ2-3; 14 bases are a match to TRBD2. Germline V gene sequence: CDR1 MNHEY, CDR2 SVGEGT. The CDR3 consists of 15 residues. V was pared by 4 bases and J by 14 bases, with 11 bases of the junction left unmatched. CDR3 amino acids: CASSSPTTSGRAGYF. Written as DNA, the CDR3 is TGTGCCAGCAGTTCTCCTACGACTAGCGGGAGGGCCGGGTATTTT.

The rearrangement links TRBV28 to TRBJ2-7; tentative D call: TRBD2 (7 bases). There are 13 residues in the CDR3. Trimming pared 3 bases from V and 7 bases from J, leaving 13 bases between. The germline V gene has CDR1 MDHEN and CDR2 SYDVKM. The CDR3 DNA is TGTGCCAGCAGTTTTATCGGGGGGCGGGAGCAGTACGTC. The encoded protein is CASSFIGGREQYV.

The CDR3 bases are TGCGCCAGCAGTCGCCGGGACAGGATCACCGGGGAGCTGTTTTTT. It encodes CASSRRDRITGELFF. The chain combines TRBV23-1 with TRBJ2-2; TRBD1 aligns across 8 bases. Being an ORF, TRBV23-1 has a function that is uncertain. Trimming removed 4 bases from V and 4 bases from J; junction bases left unmatched: 5. The CDR3 is 15 amino acids.

Judged by abundance, this clone is large. The CDR3 protein is CASSQDTERDIQYF. The CDR3 DNA reads TGCGCCAGCAGCCAAGATACTGAGAGGGACATTCAGTACTTC. The V call is TRBV4-3, the J call TRBJ2-4, with a tentative D call TRBD2 (5 bases). The CDR3 covers 14 residues. V was cut by 0 bases and J by 8 bases, with 11 bases left in between. Germline-derived CDR1 and CDR2 are LGHNA and YSLEER.

The chain uses TRBV7-2 and TRBJ1-1, with D hard to call. This CDR3 has 17 amino acids. Trimming cost V 2 bases and J 1 base, with 17 bases left between them. Germline V lookup: CDR1 SGHTA, CDR2 FQGNSA. CDR3 protein: CASSLTPVRAGNTEAFF. The CDR3 DNA reads TGTGCCAGCAGCTTAACCCCGGTGAGGGCAGGGAACACTGAAGCTTTCTTT. The variable domain in full, with the rest retrieved from reference TRBV7-2 and TRBJ1-1, is GAGVSQSPSNKVTEKGKDVELRCDPISGHTALYWYRQSLGQGLEFLIYFQGNSAPDKSGLPSDRFSAERTGGSVSTLTIQRTQQEDSAVYLCASSLTPVRAGNTEAFFGQGTRLTVV.

This chain joins TRBV30 and TRBJ2-7, with D maybe TRBD2 (6 bases). This CDR3 spans 14 amino acids. CDR1 is GTSNPN and CDR2 is SVGIG in the germline V gene (reference sequence). V shed 1 base and J shed 0 bases, with 10 bases lying between them. The CDR3 protein is CAWSGGTVSYEQYF. The CDR3 DNA is TGTGCCTGGAGTGGCGGGACTGTCTCCTACGAGCAGTACTTC.

The chain combines TRBV30 with TRBJ2-7; maybe TRBD1 (6 bases). Germline lookup yields CDR1 GTSNPN and CDR2 SVGIG (reference sequence). CDR3 size: 13 residues. V lost 3 bases and J lost 3, with 12 bases in between. In DNA form, the CDR3 reads TGTGCCTGGAGCGAAAAGGACAGCTACGAGCAGTACTTC. Protein sequence: CAWSEKDSYEQYF.

The chain joins TRBV20-1 to TRBJ2-7, with TRBD1 matching 11 bases. The CDR3 runs to 14 residues. The germline CDR1 and CDR2 sequences are DFQATT and SNEGSKA (reference sequence). The ends lost 6 bases at V and 2 bases at J; junction bases unmatched: 6. In nucleotides, the CDR3 is TGCAGTGCAAGTCCGGGACAGGGGGCCTACGAGCAGTACTTC. As protein: CSASPGQGAYEQYF.

This clone was recorded only once. The chain recombines TRBV12-5 with TRBJ1-2; possibly TRBD1 for D (5 bases). The V end was cut by 2 bases, the J end by 8 bases, with 21 bases between. The CDR3 totals 16 residues. Germline lookup yields CDR1 LGHNT and CDR2 FRNRAP. For the CDR3, the DNA is TGTGCTAGTGGTTTGACGGGACTCCCCATCACGGGCGGCTACACCTTC. Translation gives CASGLTGLPITGGYTF.

This sequence joins TRBV5-1 and TRBJ1-2, with 12 nucleotides matching TRBD1. From germline, CDR1 is SGHRS and CDR2 YFSETQ. The CDR3 totals 14 residues. The J segment lost 8 bases and the V segment lost 4 bases, leaving 6 bases of the junction unmatched. CDR3 protein: CASSPGTGGWGYTF. CDR3 coding DNA: TGCGCCAGCAGCCCGGGGACAGGGGGCTGGGGCTACACCTTC. Complete variable domain (other parts from reference TRBV5-1 and TRBJ1-2): KAGVTQTPRYLIKTRGQQVTLSCSPISGHRSVSWYQQTPGQGLQFLFEYFSETQRNKGNFPGRFSGRQFSNSRSEMNVSTLELGDSALYLCASSPGTGGWGYTFGSGTRLTVV.

The rearrangement uses TRBV15 and TRBJ1-5, with 7 bases lining up with TRBD1. CDR3 length: 15 amino acids. After removal of 0 bases from V and 2 bases from J, the junction contained 1 base not matched to a gene. Germline lookup yields CDR1 LNHNV and CDR2 YYDKDF (reference sequence). The CDR3 spells CATSRDGQGNQPQHF. The CDR3 bases are TGTGCCACCAGCAGAGACGGACAGGGCAATCAGCCCCAGCATTTT. The whole variable domain, remainder taken from reference TRBV15 and TRBJ1-5, is DAMVIQNPRYQVTQFGKPVTLSCSQTLNHNVMYWYQQKSSQAPKLLFHYYDKDFNNEADTPDNFQSRRPNTSFCFLDIRSPGLGDTAMYLCATSRDGQGNQPQHFGDGTRLSIL.

The table lists this clone with a count of one. This chain joins TRBV9 and TRBJ2-3; possible D gene TRBD2, 6 bases. The V gene lost 4 bases and the J gene lost 1 base, with 16 bases spanning the gap. Germline lookup yields CDR1 SGDLS and CDR2 YYNGEE. The CDR3 sequence is 16 residues long. The chain's CDR3 is CASSSSSVPGTDTQYF. DNA of the CDR3: TGTGCCAGCAGCTCCTCTAGCGTGCCAGGCACAGATACGCAGTATTTT.

The V gene is TRBV18, the J gene TRBJ1-2; D gene unclear. This CDR3 has 12 residues. Germline values: CDR1 KGHSH, CDR2 LQKENI. Between the trimmed V and J ends, which lost 6 bases and 4 bases, there was a span of 9 bases. The CDR3 region is CASSANGYGYTF. In DNA form, the CDR3 reads TGTGCCAGCTCTGCCAACGGCTATGGCTACACCTTC.

The chain links TRBV6-1 to TRBJ1-4; 8 nucleotides match TRBD1. V was pared by 3 bases and J by 7 bases, with 10 bases of the junction left unmatched. Germline V gene sequence: CDR1 MNHNS, CDR2 SASEGT. The CDR3 is 16 residues long. In DNA form, the CDR3 reads TGTGCCAGCAGTGATCCTACGCAGGGGGCACGTGAAAAACTGTTTTTT. It codes for CASSDPTQGAREKLFF.

This clone occurred a few times. This chain joins TRBV7-9 and TRBJ2-2; a possible D gene is TRBD1 (5 bases). Trimming cost V 3 bases and J 4 bases, with 15 bases left between them. The CDR3 spans 16 residues. CDR1 and CDR2 (germline): SEHNR, FQNEAQ (reference sequence). CDR3 in amino acids: CASSLTAPSGTGELFF. CDR3 in DNA: TGTGCCAGCAGCTTGACAGCGCCCTCGGGCACCGGGGAGCTGTTTTTT.

The genes are TRBV10-3 and TRBJ1-3, with TRBD1 matching 10 bases. The junction had 6 bases not matched to a gene; V was cut back by 6 bases and J by 4 bases. Germline V lookup: CDR1 ENHRY, CDR2 SYGVKD. The CDR3 consists of 15 residues. CDR3 sequence reads: CAIRPDRGEGNTIYF. CDR3 in DNA: TGTGCCATCAGGCCGGACAGGGGGGAAGGAAACACCATATATTTT.

The rearrangement uses TRBV3-1 (or the pseudogene TRBV3-2) and TRBJ2-5, with D maybe TRBD1 (5 bases). Germline V gene data show CDR1 as LGHDT and CDR2 as YNNKEL (reference sequence). This CDR3 is 15 amino acids long. V dropped 1 base and J dropped 2 bases, with 11 bases sitting between them. CDR3 bases: TGTGCCAGCAGCCAAGTTTCAGGGCCACAAGAGACCCAGTACTTC. Amino acid sequence: CASSQVSGPQETQYF.

The genes are TRBV3-1 (or the pseudogene TRBV3-2) and TRBJ2-7, with D perhaps TRBD2 (6 bases). Germline CDR1 LGHDT, CDR2 YNNKEL (reference sequence). The CDR3 extends over 16 amino acids. The ends were cut back, 0 bases at V and 2 bases at J, with 14 bases in the middle. The CDR3 reads CASSQERASAAYEQYV. CDR3 nucleotides: TGTGCCAGCAGCCAAGAGAGGGCTAGCGCAGCCTACGAGCAGTACGTC.

This clone has just a few counts. J is TRBJ2-1 and V is TRBV27; 8 nucleotides match TRBD1. The CDR3 is 16 residues long. Germline lookup yields CDR1 MNHEY and CDR2 SMNVEV (reference sequence). V gave up 3 bases and J gave up 2 bases; unmatched junction bases: 6. In DNA, the CDR3 is TGTGCCAGCAGTTTCTCAGGGGGCTGGGCCTACAATGAGCAGTTCTTC. Translation: CASSFSGGWAYNEQFF.

The rearrangement uses TRBV6-5 and TRBJ2-7; 8 nucleotides match TRBD2. The ends lost 5 bases at V and 2 bases at J; junction bases unmatched: 2. The CDR3 consists of 13 residues. Germline V gene lookup returns CDR1 MNHEY and CDR2 SVGAGI. This chain's CDR3 is CASSRGGPYEQYF. Here the CDR3 DNA reads TGTGCCAGCAGTCGCGGGGGGCCCTACGAGCAGTACTTC.

V gene TRBV19 combines with J gene TRBJ2-6; perhaps TRBD2 as D (6 bases). Germline lookup yields CDR1 LNHDA and CDR2 SQIVND (reference sequence). The ends were cut back, 1 base at V and 4 bases at J, with 11 bases in the middle. The CDR3 covers 16 residues. The CDR3 DNA reads TGTGCCAGTAGTATAGCGGGGGAAGTGGGGGCCAACGTCCTGACTTTC. Its translation is CASSIAGEVGANVLTF. Combining the CDR3 with reference TRBV19 and TRBJ2-6 gives the whole variable domain DGGITQSPKYLFRKEGQNVTLSCEQNLNHDAMYWYRQDPGQGLRLIYYSQIVNDFQKGDIAEGYSVSREKKESFPLTVTSAQKNPTAFYLCASSIAGEVGANVLTFGAGSRLTVL.

CDR3 coding DNA: TGCGCCAGCAGCCGCGACAGGGGCTCTCGCGAGCAGTACTTC. Amino acids: CASSRDRGSREQYF. V and J are TRBV4-1 and TRBJ2-7; 8 nucleotides align to TRBD1. There are 14 residues in the CDR3. Trimming took 4 bases from V and 6 from J; bases not matched to a gene: 8. Germline V gene data show CDR1 as MGHRA and CDR2 as YSYEKL.

The chain recombines TRBV6-4 with TRBJ2-3, with 7 bases lining up with TRBD2. Germline CDR1 is MRHNA and CDR2 is SNTAGT. The CDR3 consists of 15 residues. With 0 bases clipped from V and 4 bases from J, the junction kept 4 bases outside the gene matches. The CDR3 sequence: CASSDSAGRADTQYF. CDR3 DNA sequence: TGTGCCAGCAGTGACTCCGCAGGGAGGGCAGATACGCAGTATTTT.